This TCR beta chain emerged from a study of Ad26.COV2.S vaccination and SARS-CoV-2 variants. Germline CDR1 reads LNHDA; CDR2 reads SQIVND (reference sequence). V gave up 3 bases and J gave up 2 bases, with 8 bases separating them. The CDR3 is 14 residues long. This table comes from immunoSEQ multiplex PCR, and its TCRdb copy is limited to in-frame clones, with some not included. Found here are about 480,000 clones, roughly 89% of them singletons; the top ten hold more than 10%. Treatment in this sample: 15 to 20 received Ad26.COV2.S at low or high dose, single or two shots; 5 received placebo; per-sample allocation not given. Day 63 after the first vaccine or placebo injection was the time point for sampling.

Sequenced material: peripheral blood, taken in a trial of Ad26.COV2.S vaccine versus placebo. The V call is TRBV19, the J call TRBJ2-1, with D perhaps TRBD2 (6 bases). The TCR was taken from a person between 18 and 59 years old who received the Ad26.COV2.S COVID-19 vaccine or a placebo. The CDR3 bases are TGTGCCAGTAGTATGGGCGGGACCTACAATGAGCAGTTCTTC. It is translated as CASSMGGTYNEQFF.